This paragraph reports one T cell receptor beta chain. Looked up from germline, CDR1 is SGHTA and CDR2 is FQGNSA. The CDR3 has 16 residues. The V and J ends lost 3 bases and 2 bases respectively, with 17 bases between them. Generated by immunoSEQ multiplex PCR, the TCRdb table keeps only in-frame clones and is missing some. This table holds about 83,000 clones, 98% found once. The data stem from a study of Tregs in tolerant kidney transplant recipients. The TCR originated in a human donor who received a combined kidney and bone marrow transplant. The rearrangement links TRBV7-2 to TRBJ2-7, with a possible D match to TRBD2 (6 bases). The sequences come from CD4+ T cells from blood, collected before the transplant. CDR3: CASSLWFGGIPYEQYF. The DNA for the CDR3 is TGTGCCAGCAGCTTGTGGTTCGGCGGGATCCCCTACGAGCAGTACTTC.